Shown below are 13 T cell receptor beta chains from a single sample sequenced in a study of monozygotic twins with inflammatory bowel disease. TCRdb processed the 5' RACE reads again and assigns one entry to each CDR3 protein, with no DNA. The listing contains about 350,000 distinct CDR3 sequences. Specimen: blood. These receptors originate from a human donor with ulcerative colitis or Crohn's disease, or a healthy co-twin of an affected twin (not recorded which).

The chain employs TRBV12-3 or TRBV12-4 and TRBJ1-6. This CDR3 has 15 residues. The chain's CDR3 is CASSLRSVKHSPLHF.

This sequence joins TRBV7-2 and TRBJ2-2; the D call from TCRdb, TRBD1, cannot be confirmed without DNA. The CDR3 is 16 residues long. The germline gives CDR1 SGHTA, CDR2 FQGNSA. This CDR3 is CASSLEPGSNTGELFF.

This chain uses TRBV11-2 with TRBJ2-1; the TCRdb call, TRBD1, lacks DNA for checking. Looked up from germline, CDR1 is SGHAT and CDR2 is FQNNGV. This CDR3 is 15 amino acids long. The CDR3 sequence is CASSIRGVPGVEQFF. Filled out from reference TRBV11-2 and TRBJ2-1, the complete variable domain reads EAGVAQSPRYKIIEKRQSVAFWCNPISGHATLYWYQQILGQGPKLLIQFQNNGVVDDSQLPKDRFSAERLKGVDSTLKIQPAKLEDSAVYLCASSIRGVPGVEQFFGPGTRLTVL.

The rearrangement uses TRBV10-3 and TRBJ2-7; absent DNA, TCRdb's TRBD1 call cannot be checked. The CDR3 loop spans 16 amino acids. The germline CDR1 and CDR2 sequences are ENHRY and SYGVKD. CDR3: CAISAAFGMGTGEQYF.

The chain couples TRBV7-2 to TRBJ2-1; the TCRdb call, TRBD2, lacks DNA for checking. The V gene's germline CDR1 is SGHTA and CDR2 FQGNSA. The length of the CDR3 is 19 residues. CDR3 region: CASSLARDFLRRSYNEQFF.

The chain recombines TRBV12-3 or TRBV12-4 with TRBJ2-1; TCRdb's D call, TRBD1, is unchecked because there is no DNA. The CDR3 has 16 residues. The CDR3: CASSFGEGGQWNEQFF.

This CDR3 reads CASSLVDMGTGELFF. V and J are TRBV5-4 and TRBJ2-2; TCRdb indicates TRBD1, and absent DNA this call remains unverified. Germline values: CDR1 SGHNT, CDR2 YYREEE (reference sequence). The CDR3 has 15 amino acids.

The V call is TRBV7-2, the J call TRBJ2-1. The CDR3 sequence is 13 residues long. Germline assignment: CDR1 SGHTA and CDR2 FQGNSA. The CDR3: CASRQGRYNEQFF.

Here the CDR3 reads CASSFSSLAMGEQFF. The chain is built from TRBV12-3 or TRBV12-4 and TRBJ2-1; the D call of TRBD2 rests on TCRdb alone, since no DNA is present to check it. This CDR3 region has 15 residues.

The rearrangement links TRBV7-2 to TRBJ2-7; TCRdb designates TRBD1, a call that cannot be tested without DNA. This CDR3 has 14 residues. CDR1 and CDR2 from the germline V gene are SGHTA and FQGNSA. CDR3 in amino acids: CASSFGQGSDEQYF.

The gene calls are TRBV20-1 and TRBJ2-5. The CDR3 runs 13 residues. In germline, CDR1 is DFQATT, CDR2 SNEGSKA (reference sequence). The CDR3 sequence: CSLREGTGETQYF.

The CDR3 here is CASSQDPYRTGWYNTEAFF. This chain links TRBV4-1 with TRBJ1-1; checking the TCRdb D call of TRBD1 is not possible without DNA. CDR1 is MGHRA, CDR2 YSYEKL, per germline. The CDR3 totals 19 residues.

The genes are TRBV12-3 or TRBV12-4 and TRBJ1-1; without DNA, the TCRdb call of TRBD1 cannot be checked. The CDR3 has 14 residues. CDR3 sequence: CASSPTGGVSEAFF.